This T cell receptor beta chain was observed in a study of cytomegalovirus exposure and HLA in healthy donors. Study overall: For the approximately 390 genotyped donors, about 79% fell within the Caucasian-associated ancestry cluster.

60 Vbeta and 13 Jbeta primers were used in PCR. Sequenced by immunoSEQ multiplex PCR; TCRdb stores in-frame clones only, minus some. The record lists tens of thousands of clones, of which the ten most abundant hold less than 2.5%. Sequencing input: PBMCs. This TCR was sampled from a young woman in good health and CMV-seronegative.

CDR3 amino acids: CASRGGDRVVGGANVLTF. CDR3 nucleotide sequence: TGTGCCAGCAGGGGAGGGGACAGGGTAGTCGGTGGGGCCAACGTCCTGACTTTC. V usage is TRBV7-9 and J usage is TRBJ2-6, with TRBD1 matching 9 bases. J was trimmed by 3 bases and V by 6 bases; bases with no gene match: 12. Germline CDR1 reads SEHNR; CDR2 reads FQNEAQ (reference sequence). The CDR3 has 18 amino acids.